Listed below are T cell receptor beta chains from one sample, sequenced in a study of identical twins. From the 5' RACE reads, TCRdb called clonotypes with MiXCR, one entry per CDR3 protein. The sample shows roughly 500,000 distinct CDR3 sequences, less than 25% of them seen only once. The same sample was also used in a study of T cells expressing NK-cell markers.

The source material was CD4+ T cells sorted from blood. These receptors were obtained from a woman between 18 and 29 years old in good health. The CDR3 runs from the conserved cysteine through the conserved F or W. A D gene is named only where the DNA matches it firmly. Some rows mark clone size as missing; the rest say once, few, many or name a class of expanded clone.

j_gene: TRBJ2-3; v_gene: TRBV29-1; d_gene: TRBD1; abundance: many; len: 14; CDR3aa: CSVEGGQGTDTQYF; CDR3nt: TGCAGCGTTGAAGGGGGACAGGGCACAGATACGCAGTATTTT
j_gene: TRBJ2-3; v_gene: TRBV12-5; d_gene: .; abundance: .; len: 11; CDR3aa: CASGLKDTQYF; CDR3nt: TGTGCTAGTGGTTTGAAGGATACGCAGTATTTT
j_gene: TRBJ1-1; v_gene: TRBV5-1; d_gene: .; abundance: .; len: 14; CDR3aa: CASSLEGFSPEAFF; CDR3nt: TGCGCCAGCAGCTTGGAGGGTTTCAGTCCTGAAGCTTTCTTT
j_gene: TRBJ2-3; v_gene: TRBV20-1; d_gene: TRBD2; abundance: .; len: 14; CDR3aa: CSARAPTSVDTQYF; CDR3nt: TGCAGTGCTAGAGCCCCAACTAGCGTAGATACGCAGTATTTT
j_gene: TRBJ2-7; v_gene: TRBV27; d_gene: TRBD2; abundance: .; len: 18; CDR3aa: CASSFGRPTSGSTYEQYF; CDR3nt: TGTGCCAGCAGTTTTGGTCGACCTACTAGCGGATCTACCTACGAGCAGTACTTC
j_gene: TRBJ1-5; v_gene: TRBV24-1; d_gene: .; abundance: .; len: 10; CDR3aa: CASPDQPQHF; CDR3nt: TGTGCCAGCCCAGATCAGCCCCAGCATTTT
j_gene: TRBJ2-1; v_gene: TRBV20-1; d_gene: .; abundance: .; len: 14; CDR3aa: CSARIPWATNEQFF; CDR3nt: TGCAGTGCTAGGATACCCTGGGCGACTAATGAGCAGTTCTTC
j_gene: TRBJ2-1; v_gene: TRBV20-1; d_gene: .; abundance: few; len: 13; CDR3aa: CSAREVVRGEQFF; CDR3nt: TGCAGTGCTAGAGAGGTGGTCCGGGGTGAGCAGTTCTTC
j_gene: TRBJ1-2; v_gene: TRBV12-3/TRBV12-4; d_gene: .; abundance: .; len: 14; CDR3aa: CASSLETGVYGYTF; CDR3nt: TGTGCCAGCAGTTTAGAAACCGGAGTCTATGGCTACACCTTC
j_gene: TRBJ1-1; v_gene: TRBV7-2; d_gene: TRBD1; abundance: .; len: 14; CDR3aa: CASSLGRGGGLAFF; CDR3nt: TGTGCCAGCAGCTTAGGGCGAGGGGGCGGGTTGGCTTTCTTT
j_gene: TRBJ2-2; v_gene: TRBV6-5; d_gene: TRBD2; abundance: .; len: 14; CDR3aa: CASSSGLAAGELFF; CDR3nt: TGTGCCAGCAGTTCCGGACTAGCGGCCGGGGAGCTGTTTTTT
j_gene: TRBJ2-5; v_gene: TRBV6-1; d_gene: .; abundance: few; len: 14; CDR3aa: CASSVGTAKETQYF; CDR3nt: TGTGCCAGCAGTGTCGGGACGGCGAAAGAGACCCAGTACTTC
j_gene: TRBJ2-5; v_gene: TRBV7-2; d_gene: .; abundance: .; len: 13; CDR3aa: CASRTTASGTQYF; CDR3nt: TGTGCCAGCAGAACTACCGCATCGGGGACCCAGTACTTC